The TCR beta chain under discussion was sequenced for a study of blood T cell repertoires in COVID-19. At the level of the study: Both acute and convalescent COVID-19 samples were obtained from the United States, Italy and Spain.

Clones were sequenced by immunoSEQ multiplex PCR, and TCRdb holds only the in-frame ones, with some missing. Altogether 40,000 or so clones are present, about 87% being singletons, with the ten largest covering roughly a tenth. V was trimmed by 1 base and J by 5 bases, leaving 8 bases between them. CDR1 and CDR2 (germline): LGHDT, YNNKEL (reference sequence). The CDR3 sequence is 13 residues long. Sequenced: peripheral blood. The clonotype originates from a human donor in a cohort sampled during active COVID-19. The rearrangement uses TRBV3-1 (or the pseudogene TRBV3-2) and TRBJ1-1; D call uncertain. The CDR3 sequence: CASSQGLTTEAFF. The DNA for the CDR3 is TGTGCCAGCAGCCAAGGGCTTACGACTGAAGCTTTCTTT.